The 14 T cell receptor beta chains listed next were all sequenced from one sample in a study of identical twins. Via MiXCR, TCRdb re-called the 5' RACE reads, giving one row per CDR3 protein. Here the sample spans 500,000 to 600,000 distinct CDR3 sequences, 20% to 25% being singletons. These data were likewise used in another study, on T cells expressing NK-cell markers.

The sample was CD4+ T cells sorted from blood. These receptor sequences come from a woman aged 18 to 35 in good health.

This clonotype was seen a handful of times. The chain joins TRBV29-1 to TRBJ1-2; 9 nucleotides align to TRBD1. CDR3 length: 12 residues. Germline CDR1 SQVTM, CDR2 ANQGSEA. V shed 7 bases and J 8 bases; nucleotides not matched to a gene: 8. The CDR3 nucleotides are TGCAGCGCCGCCGGGACAGGGCGAGGCTACACCTTC. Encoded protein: CSAAGTGRGYTF.

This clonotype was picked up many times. CDR3 protein: CSARELGSSGINEQFF. CDR3 DNA sequence: TGCAGTGCTAGAGAGCTCGGGTCTAGCGGTATCAATGAGCAGTTCTTC. The chain employs TRBV20-1 and TRBJ2-1; 7 bases map to TRBD2. In germline, CDR1 is DFQATT, CDR2 SNEGSKA (reference sequence). The CDR3 consists of 16 residues. The ends lost 0 bases at V and 6 bases at J; junction bases unmatched: 11.

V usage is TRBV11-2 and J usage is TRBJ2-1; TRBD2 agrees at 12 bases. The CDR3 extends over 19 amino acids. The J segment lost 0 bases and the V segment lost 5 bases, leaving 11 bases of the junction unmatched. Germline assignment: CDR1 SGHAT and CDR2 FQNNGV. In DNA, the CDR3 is TGTGCCAGCAGCCGCCCCAGGACTAGCGGGGCAAGCTCCTACAATGAGCAGTTCTTC. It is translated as CASSRPRTSGASSYNEQFF.

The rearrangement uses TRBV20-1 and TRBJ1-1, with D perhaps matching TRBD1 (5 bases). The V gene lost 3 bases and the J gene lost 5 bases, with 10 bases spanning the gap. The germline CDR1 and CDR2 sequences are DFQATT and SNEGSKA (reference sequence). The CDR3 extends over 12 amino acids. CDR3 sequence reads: CSARGGVTEAFF. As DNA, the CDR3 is TGCAGTGCTAGGGGGGGGGTTACTGAAGCTTTCTTT.

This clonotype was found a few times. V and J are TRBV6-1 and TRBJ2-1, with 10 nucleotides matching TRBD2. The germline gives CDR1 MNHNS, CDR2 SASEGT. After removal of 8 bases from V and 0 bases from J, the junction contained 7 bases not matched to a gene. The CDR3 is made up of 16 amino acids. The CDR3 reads CASDGLAASSYNEQFF. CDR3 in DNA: TGTGCCAGCGACGGACTAGCGGCCAGCTCCTACAATGAGCAGTTCTTC.

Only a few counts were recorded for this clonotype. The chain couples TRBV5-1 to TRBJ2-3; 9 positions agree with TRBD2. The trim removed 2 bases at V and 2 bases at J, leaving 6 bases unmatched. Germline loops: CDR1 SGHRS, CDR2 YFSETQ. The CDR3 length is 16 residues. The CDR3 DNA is TGCGCCAGCAGCTTAGGACTAGCGATCGACACAGATACGCAGTATTTT. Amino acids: CASSLGLAIDTDTQYF.

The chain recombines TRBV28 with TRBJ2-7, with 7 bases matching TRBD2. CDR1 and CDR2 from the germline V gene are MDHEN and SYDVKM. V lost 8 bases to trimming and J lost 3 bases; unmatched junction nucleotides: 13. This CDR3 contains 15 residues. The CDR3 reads CASGVRGGFRYEQYF. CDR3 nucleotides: TGTGCCAGCGGCGTTAGGGGAGGGTTTCGCTACGAGCAGTACTTC.

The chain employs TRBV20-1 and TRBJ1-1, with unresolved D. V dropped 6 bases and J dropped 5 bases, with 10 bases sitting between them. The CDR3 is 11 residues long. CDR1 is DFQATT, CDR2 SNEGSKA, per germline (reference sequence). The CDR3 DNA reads TGCAGTGCCTTAGGTGAGACTGAAGCTTTCTTT. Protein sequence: CSALGETEAFF.

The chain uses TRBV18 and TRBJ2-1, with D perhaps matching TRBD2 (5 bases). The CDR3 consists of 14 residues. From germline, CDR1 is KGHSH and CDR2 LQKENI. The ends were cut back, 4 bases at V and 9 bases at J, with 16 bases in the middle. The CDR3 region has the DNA TGTGCCAGCTCACTTTCCGGGATATTCGGTGAGCAGTTCTTC. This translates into CASSLSGIFGEQFF.

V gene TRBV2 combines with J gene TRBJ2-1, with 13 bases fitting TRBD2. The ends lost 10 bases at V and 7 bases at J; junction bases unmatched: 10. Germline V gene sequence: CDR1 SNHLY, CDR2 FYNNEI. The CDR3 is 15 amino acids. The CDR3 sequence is CATRRLAGGLNEQFF. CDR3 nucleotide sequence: TGTGCCACCCGACGACTAGCGGGGGGTCTGAATGAGCAGTTCTTC.

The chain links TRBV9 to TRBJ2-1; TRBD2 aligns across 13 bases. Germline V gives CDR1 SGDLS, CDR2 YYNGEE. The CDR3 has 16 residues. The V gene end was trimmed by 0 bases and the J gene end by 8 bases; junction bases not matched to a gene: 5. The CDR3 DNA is TGTGCCAGCAGCGTAGCTCCGACTAGCGGGGGGTATGAGCAGTTCTTC. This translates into CASSVAPTSGGYEQFF.

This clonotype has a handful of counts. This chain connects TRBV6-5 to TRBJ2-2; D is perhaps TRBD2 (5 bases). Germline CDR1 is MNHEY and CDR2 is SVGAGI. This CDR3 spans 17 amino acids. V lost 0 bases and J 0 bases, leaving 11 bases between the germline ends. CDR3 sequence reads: CASSYSPGAANTGELFF. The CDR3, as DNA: TGTGCCAGCAGTTACTCGCCAGGAGCGGCGAACACCGGGGAGCTGTTTTTT.

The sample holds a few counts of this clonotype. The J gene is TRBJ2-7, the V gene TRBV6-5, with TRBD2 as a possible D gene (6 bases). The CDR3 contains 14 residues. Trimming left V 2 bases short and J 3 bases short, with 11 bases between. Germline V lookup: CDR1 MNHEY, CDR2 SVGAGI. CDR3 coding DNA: TGTGCCAGCAGTTACCTCCGGGAGAGCTACGAGCAGTACTTC. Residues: CASSYLRESYEQYF.

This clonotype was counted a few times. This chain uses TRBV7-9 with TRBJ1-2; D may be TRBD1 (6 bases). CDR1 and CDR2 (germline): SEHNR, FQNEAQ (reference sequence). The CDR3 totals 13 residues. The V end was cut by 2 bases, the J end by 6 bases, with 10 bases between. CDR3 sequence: CASSLQGSDGYTF. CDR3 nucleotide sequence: TGTGCCAGCAGCTTACAGGGGTCCGATGGCTACACCTTC.